Each of the 6 T cell receptor beta chains below was sequenced from the same sample in a study of metastatic and nonmetastatic thyroid tumors. Before thyroid surgery, none of the patients had received any treatment. With MiXCR, TCRdb reprocessed the PCR reads. This table has 25,000 to 30,000 clones, roughly 15% appearing once. The sequencing sample was made of blood. The receptors were sampled from a male donor with papillary thyroid cancer or a benign thyroid nodule (not recorded which). Some clones in this sample may be carry-over from other donors' samples.

The genes are TRBV30 and TRBJ1-1, with a tentative D call TRBD1 (5 bases). CDR1 GTSNPN and CDR2 SVGIG come from the germline V gene (reference sequence). This CDR3 contains 13 residues. The V gene lost 3 bases and the J gene lost 7 bases, with 15 bases spanning the gap. CDR3 sequence (DNA): TGTGCCTGGAGACAGGTCGGAGCAGATGAAGCTTTCTTT. This gives the protein CAWRQVGADEAFF.

V and J are TRBV6-4 and TRBJ2-7; possibly TRBD1 for D (6 bases). Trimming left V 4 bases short and J 4 bases short, with 14 bases between. The germline V gene encodes CDR1 MRHNA and CDR2 SNTAGT. The CDR3 is 14 amino acids. CDR3 sequence reads: CASSATGDFYEQYF. The CDR3 DNA sequence: TGTGCCAGCAGTGCGACAGGTGATTTTTACGAGCAGTACTTC.

This clone was counted only a few times. Given a much more abundant clone one base away, this may be a read error. Likely a read error: the CDR3 ends without its conserved phenylalanine or tryptophan. The CDR3 sequence is CASSGTSGSSAYEQYL. In nucleotides, the CDR3 is TGTGCCAGCAGTGGGACTAGCGGGAGTTCGGCCTACGAGCAGTACCTC. The chain has TRBV2 and TRBJ2-7; 13 nucleotides match TRBD2. J gave up 2 bases and V 4 bases, and 5 bases lay outside the gene matches. Germline V lookup: CDR1 SNHLY, CDR2 FYNNEI. The CDR3 has 16 residues.

This clone showed up many times. This may stem from a read error, because a much larger clone lies one nucleotide away. This specimen includes other DNA sequences encoding the same CDR3. J is TRBJ2-1 and V is TRBV19, with D possibly being TRBD2 (6 bases). Germline V gene data show CDR1 as LNHDA and CDR2 as SQIVND (reference sequence). The CDR3 contains 15 residues. The CDR3 coding sequence is TGTGCCAGTAGTATAGCCGGGAGTGGCTACAGTGAGCAGTTCTTC. Translation: CASSIAGSGYSEQFF. The entire variable domain, with the rest obtained from reference TRBV19 and TRBJ2-1, is as follows: DGGITQSPKYLFRKEGQNVTLSCEQNLNHDAMYWYRQDPGQGLRLIYYSQIVNDFQKGDIAEGYSVSREKKESFPLTVTSAQKNPTAFYLCASSIAGSGYSEQFFGPGTRLTVL.

The chain has TRBV3-1 and TRBJ2-2; 14 bases map to TRBD2. V gave up 4 bases and J gave up 8 bases; unmatched junction bases: 9. The V gene's germline CDR1 is LGHDT and CDR2 YNNKEL (reference sequence). This CDR3 is built from 17 residues. CDR3 sequence (DNA): TGTGCCAGCAGCCCCCTGGGACTAGCGGGAGTCGCGGGGGAGCTGTTTTTT. This gives the protein CASSPLGLAGVAGELFF.

By sample fraction, this clone is medium-sized. The chain is built from TRBV4-1 and TRBJ2-7, with 9 bases lining up with TRBD1. The CDR3 has 15 amino acids. The germline V gene has CDR1 MGHRA and CDR2 YSYEKL. With V trimmed by 1 base and J by 5 bases, 6 bases remained unmatched. The CDR3 protein is CASSQAGTGWDEQYF. Written as DNA, the CDR3 is TGCGCCAGCAGCCAAGCCGGGACAGGGTGGGACGAGCAGTACTTC.